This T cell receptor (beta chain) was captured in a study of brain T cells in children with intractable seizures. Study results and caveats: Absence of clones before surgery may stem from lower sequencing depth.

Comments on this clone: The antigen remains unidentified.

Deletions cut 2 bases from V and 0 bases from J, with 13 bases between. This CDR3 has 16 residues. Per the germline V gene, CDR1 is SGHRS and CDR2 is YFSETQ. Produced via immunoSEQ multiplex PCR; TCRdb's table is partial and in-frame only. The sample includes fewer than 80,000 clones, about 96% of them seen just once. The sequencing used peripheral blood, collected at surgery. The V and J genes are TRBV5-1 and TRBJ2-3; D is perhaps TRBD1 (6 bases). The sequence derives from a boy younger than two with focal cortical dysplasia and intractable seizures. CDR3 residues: CASSFVRGDSTDTQYF. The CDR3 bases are TGCGCCAGCAGCTTTGTCAGGGGAGATAGCACAGATACGCAGTATTTT.